A selection of T cell receptor beta chains follows, all from one sample in a study of vaccination effects on CD4 cells after COVID-19. Repertoires were generated with immunoSEQ multiplex PCR, while TCRdb's copy carries only in-frame clones and drops some. The data show 25,000 or so clones, around 71% seen once. These TCRs are of unknown antigen specificity. This material consisted of CD4+ T cells from PBMCs cultured with HCoV-OC43 spike peptides, taken before COVID-19 vaccination. The receptors originated from a human donor who received a COVID-19 vaccine. The CDR3 runs from the conserved cysteine through the conserved F or W. The D gene is left open where the match is weak. Size tells how often a clone was seen (once, few, many) or the class of an expanded clone, and some rows leave it out.

CAISQDRYQETQYF,TGTGCCATCAGCCAAGACAGGTACCAAGAGACCCAGTACTTC,TRBJ2-5,TRBV10-3,NA,few
CATSLGDSNQPQHF,TGTGCCACCAGCCTCGGAGATAGCAATCAGCCCCAGCATTTT,TRBJ1-5,TRBV15,NA,NA
CASSHLPDTGTGELFF,TGCGCCAGCAGCCACCTCCCAGACACAGGGACCGGGGAGCTGTTTTTT,TRBJ2-2,TRBV5-1,NA,NA
CASSQSAGGRTDTQYF,TGCGCCAGCAGTCAATCAGCGGGAGGGCGGACAGATACGCAGTATTTT,TRBJ2-3,TRBV10-2,TRBD2,NA
CASSPSGTPETQYF,TGTGCCAGCAGCCCCTCCGGGACTCCCGAGACCCAGTACTTC,TRBJ2-5,TRBV5-4,NA,few
CAISEPPATSGSYHTGELFF,TGTGCCATCAGTGAGCCCCCCGCCACTAGCGGGAGTTACCATACCGGGGAGCTGTTTTTT,TRBJ2-2,TRBV10-3,TRBD2,few
CASSVLSGANVLTF,TGCGCCAGCAGTGTTCTCTCTGGGGCCAACGTCCTGACTTTC,TRBJ2-6,TRBV10-1,NA,NA
CASSYPRPGELFF,TGTGCCAGCAGTTACCCCAGACCGGGGGAGCTGTTTTTT,TRBJ2-2,TRBV6-5,NA,NA
CASSLRLDRGANYGYTF,TGTGCCAGCAGCTTGCGGTTAGACCGGGGGGCTAACTATGGCTACACCTTC,TRBJ1-2,TRBV5-4,NA,once
CATSFQGASAEAFF,TGTGCCACCAGCTTTCAGGGGGCATCGGCTGAAGCTTTCTTT,TRBJ1-1,TRBV15,TRBD1,few
CASSPLGRSDETQYF,TGTGCCAGCAGCCCCCTTGGTAGGTCTGATGAGACCCAGTACTTC,TRBJ2-5,TRBV14,NA,NA
CASSSGLDTRPQHF,TGTGCCAGCAGCTCGGGCCTCGATACGCGGCCCCAGCATTTT,TRBJ1-5,TRBV7-2,NA,NA
CASSPYSSGEQFF,TGTGCCAGCAGCCCCTACTCTAGTGGTGAGCAGTTCTTC,TRBJ2-1,TRBV7-9,NA,NA
CASSVSGLVPGELFF,TGCGCCAGCAGTGTTAGCGGGCTTGTCCCCGGGGAGCTGTTTTTT,TRBJ2-2,TRBV10-1,TRBD2,NA
CAITAGTDTTGELFF,TGTGCCATCACCGCCGGGACCGATACTACCGGGGAGCTGTTTTTT,TRBJ2-2,TRBV10-3,NA,NA
CAWSRPRREGEKLFF,TGTGCCTGGAGTCGACCTCGAAGGGAGGGTGAAAAACTGTTTTTT,TRBJ1-4,TRBV30,NA,NA
CAWSWTGHTEAFF,TGTGCCTGGAGTTGGACGGGGCACACTGAAGCTTTCTTT,TRBJ1-1,TRBV30,NA,NA
CATSDLQFGGRETQYF,TGTGCCACCAGTGATTTGCAGTTCGGGGGACGGGAGACCCAGTACTTC,TRBJ2-5,TRBV24-1,NA,NA
CASMENHLPTDTQYF,TGTGCCAGCATGGAGAACCACCTACCCACAGATACGCAGTATTTT,TRBJ2-3,TRBV5-4,NA,NA
CATQTEYEQYF,TGTGCCACACAGACAGAGTACGAGCAGTACTTC,TRBJ2-7,TRBV10-3,NA,NA
CASSLVLAGLETQYF,TGTGCCAGCAGCTTAGTACTAGCGGGACTAGAGACCCAGTACTTC,TRBJ2-5,TRBV7-9,TRBD2,NA
CASSQDSGPDTQYF,TGCGCCAGCAGCCAAGATAGCGGCCCAGATACGCAGTATTTT,TRBJ2-3,TRBV4-1,NA,few
CAWSVRRADTQYF,TGTGCCTGGAGTGTACGCAGGGCAGATACGCAGTATTTT,TRBJ2-3,TRBV30,NA,NA
CASSDSLKNTEAFF,TGTGCCAGCAGTGACTCCCTAAAGAACACTGAAGCTTTCTTT,TRBJ1-1,TRBV6-4,NA,NA
CASSLEGTTEAFF,TGCGCCAGCAGCTTGGAAGGGACCACTGAAGCTTTCTTT,TRBJ1-1,TRBV5-1,NA,once
CASSFLQGGGYEQYF,TGTGCCAGCAGCTTTCTACAGGGGGGGGGTTACGAGCAGTACTTC,TRBJ2-7,TRBV11-2,NA,NA
CASSYATGVNSPLHF,TGTGCCAGCAGTTACGCGACAGGGGTGAATTCACCCCTCCACTTT,TRBJ1-6,TRBV6-5,TRBD1,NA
CAIAASGAYEQYF,TGTGCCATCGCCGCCAGCGGGGCCTACGAGCAGTACTTC,TRBJ2-7,TRBV10-3,TRBD2,NA
CASSDGTGNEQFF,TGCGCCAGCAGTGACGGGACGGGCAATGAGCAGTTCTTC,TRBJ2-1,TRBV10-1,NA,NA
CAISLADASTDTQYF,TGTGCCATCAGCCTAGCGGACGCTAGCACAGATACGCAGTATTTT,TRBJ2-3,TRBV10-3,TRBD2,NA
CASQGRDLGVTQYF,TGTGCCAGCCAAGGACGGGACCTAGGGGTGACCCAGTACTTC,TRBJ2-5,TRBV2,NA,NA
CASGQGGNTIYF,TGTGCCAGTGGACAGGGAGGAAACACCATATATTTT,TRBJ1-3,TRBV10-3,TRBD1,NA
CASSYSVQDYEQYF,TGTGCCAGCAGTTACTCGGTACAGGACTACGAGCAGTACTTC,TRBJ2-7,TRBV6-5,NA,NA
CASSEAGTGPYEQYF,TGTGCCAGCAGTGAGGCCGGGACAGGGCCCTACGAGCAGTACTTC,TRBJ2-7,TRBV6-1,TRBD1,NA
CATSSRDQYNEQFF,TGTGCCACCAGCTCCCGGGACCAGTACAATGAGCAGTTCTTC,TRBJ2-1,TRBV24-1,NA,once
CASSRMQGANYGYTF,TGTGCCAGCAGCCGTATGCAGGGGGCCAACTATGGCTACACCTTC,TRBJ1-2,TRBV5-8,TRBD1,NA
CAISDSGQGIEKLFF,TGTGCCATCAGTGACTCGGGACAGGGGATCGAAAAACTGTTTTTT,TRBJ1-4,TRBV10-3,TRBD1,NA
CASSSGQGALGYGYTF,TGTGCCAGCAGCTCCGGACAGGGGGCGCTTGGCTATGGCTACACCTTC,TRBJ1-2,TRBV7-9,TRBD1,NA
CASSVGTLSSEKLFF,TGTGCCAGCAGCGTAGGAACACTAAGTTCTGAAAAACTGTTTTTT,TRBJ1-4,TRBV9,NA,NA
CASTPQGTTEAFF,TGTGCCAGCACCCCTCAGGGTACCACTGAAGCTTTCTTT,TRBJ1-1,TRBV12-3/TRBV12-4,NA,NA
CASSLGGTVSYEQYF,TGTGCCAGCAGCTTGGGGGGGACAGTCTCCTACGAGCAGTACTTC,TRBJ2-7,TRBV5-5,TRBD1,NA
CATFAGRRTGELFF,TGTGCCACCTTTGCGGGTCGGCGCACCGGGGAGCTGTTTTTT,TRBJ2-2,TRBV7-9,NA,NA
CAWRLTGTGAYGYTF,TGTGCCTGGAGGTTAACGGGGACAGGGGCCTATGGCTACACCTTC,TRBJ1-2,TRBV30,TRBD1,NA
CASGRTGELFF,TGTGCCAGCGGGCGCACCGGGGAGCTGTTTTTT,TRBJ2-2,TRBV25-1,NA,NA
CATSVGQGYNQPQHF,TGTGCCACCAGTGTGGGACAGGGGTACAATCAGCCCCAGCATTTT,TRBJ1-5,TRBV24-1,TRBD1,NA
CASSTGGYNQPQHF,TGTGCCAGCAGTACAGGGGGGTACAATCAGCCCCAGCATTTT,TRBJ1-5,TRBV6-5,TRBD1,NA
CASKLLRSPAGQGRETQYF,TGTGCCAGCAAATTATTGCGAAGCCCAGCGGGACAGGGGCGAGAGACCCAGTACTTC,TRBJ2-5,TRBV11-2,TRBD1,NA